These T cell receptor beta chains were read from a single sample in a study of cytomegalovirus exposure and HLA in healthy donors. Produced via immunoSEQ multiplex PCR; TCRdb's table is partial and in-frame only. This table holds 150,000 to 200,000 clones, around 84% found once. Sequencing was performed on PBMCs. These receptors came from a woman under 30 in good health and CMV-seronegative. The conserved cysteine and the conserved F or W are not part of the CDR3 here.

V	length	CDR3
TRBV6-5	14	ASSYSGTGHTYEQY
TRBV27	17	ASSSRLDAVRGLEFGQY
TRBV30	11	AWSQDNSYEQY
TRBV5-6	12	ASSLAGLYNEQF
TRBV18	10	ASSAGDVRAF
TRBV5-4	15	ASSPGLAGGPEETQY
TRBV27	16	ASSPYLRILAGPETQY
TRBV5-5	13	ASRSLAGSTDTQY
TRBV19	9	ASSIGNIQY
TRBV19	13	ASSIRTSGVHEQF
TRBV6-4	12	ASSDSRFPSVQY
TRBV28	16	ASSLNRGRFVGIDGYT
TRBV28	12	ASIEGGASYEQY
TRBV7-9	15	ASSLELKEGAKNIQY
TRBV10-3	13	AISEGQRSNQPQH
TRBV6-1	11	ASSETGYYGYT
TRBV28	13	ASSPRGTVPYEQY
TRBV5-4	16	ASSSGGGLAGFSYEQY
TRBV5-4	13	ASSAGYAGADGYT
TRBV6-6	14	ASSYLGGGKYNEQF
TRBV10-3	10	ATGGQGEKQY
TRBV21-1	12	ARRGTGLDYGYT
TRBV29-1	12	SVAHMAGGETQY
TRBV7-2	12	ASITDRGLYEQY
TRBV7-2	13	ASSTQQGSGNTIY
TRBV5-1	11	ASSPGDFTAQY
TRBV27	11	ASSVRSEETQY
TRBV6-5	13	ASSSRGLPINEAF
TRBV6-7	7	ARMDGGF
TRBV13	13	ASSVQPGQGNGYT
TRBV27	14	ASSLKDRGPRTEAF
TRBV7-2	11	ASSYDRSYGYT
TRBV7-3	14	ASSSTGGHMNTEAF
TRBV5-5	12	ASSPDRTNTEAF
TRBV30	11	AWSPRGYSPLH
TRBV6-1	15	ASSEARDSWSGNTIY
TRBV7-9	14	ASSPSGTGSSYEQY
TRBV5-5	13	ASSLGRPGDSPLH
TRBV5-4	11	ASSLTGGGGYT
TRBV5-1	14	ASSGTELSGANVLT
TRBV27	14	ASSAPSGRASNEQY
TRBV4-2	14	ASSQVGFDRGTEAF
TRBV6-6	13	ASSYSGTALYEQY
TRBV4-1	15	ASSQDGSGRVYNEQF
TRBV11-3	13	ASSFSGAPREKLF
TRBV6-1	11	ASSDLTGGGYT
TRBV20-1	9	SASEGYEQY
TRBV18	12	ASSSLQGSYEQY
TRBV4-1	13	ASRSEGAPGSGYT